The 26 T cell receptor beta chains reported below all come from one sample, sequenced in a study of beta chain features in type 1 diabetes. Expressed TCRB transcripts got sequenced, as all isolated RNA was reverse transcribed. Clones were read by immunoSEQ multiplex PCR, and TCRdb kept only the in-frame ones, dropping some. The sample yields approximately 23,000 clones, 60% to 75% seen once. Sequencing was performed on Tregs from blood. The receptor source for this set is a woman aged 40 to 55 in good health.

The chain links TRBV6-1 to TRBJ1-2, with D possibly TRBD1 on 6 matching bases. The ends were cut back, 3 bases at V and 2 bases at J, with 10 bases in the middle. Germline lookup yields CDR1 MNHNS and CDR2 SASEGT. The CDR3 is made up of 14 amino acids. DNA of the CDR3: TGTGCCAGCAGTGATCAACAGGGAAACTATGGCTACACCTTC. It yields the protein CASSDQQGNYGYTF.

This chain joins TRBV10-3 and TRBJ2-5; the D is unclear. The germline CDR1 and CDR2 sequences are ENHRY and SYGVKD. This CDR3 spans 12 amino acids. The V end lost 3 bases, the J end lost 9 bases, and 11 bases lay between the germline ends. CDR3 in DNA: TGTGCCATCAGTGACTCCCATCCGGCCCAGTACTTC. Protein: CAISDSHPAQYF.

This clone was observed a few times. This chain uses TRBV2 with TRBJ2-1; D perhaps matches TRBD2 (6 bases). This CDR3 is built from 16 residues. Trimming cost V 7 bases and J 12 bases, with 28 bases left between them. CDR1 and CDR2 (germline): SNHLY, FYNNEI. CDR3 protein: CASTAGLILRVGGQFF. The CDR3 region has the DNA TGTGCCAGCACAGCGGGCCTCATTTTACGGGTCGGTGGGCAGTTCTTC.

The gene calls are TRBV27 and TRBJ1-6; no firm D call. In germline, CDR1 is MNHEY, CDR2 SMNVEV (reference sequence). Trimming left V 3 bases short and J 4 bases short, with 7 bases between. This CDR3 is 14 amino acids long. The DNA for the CDR3 is TGTGCCAGCAGTTTGAGAGGATATAATTCACCCCTCCACTTT. It is translated as CASSLRGYNSPLHF.

The V and J genes are TRBV27 and TRBJ1-5; 9 positions agree with TRBD1. With V trimmed by 5 bases and J by 4 bases, 18 bases remained unmatched. CDR1 and CDR2 (germline): MNHEY, SMNVEV (reference sequence). There are 19 residues in the CDR3. In DNA form, the CDR3 reads TGTGCCAGCAGTCCGCTATACCCTGATCGGGACAGGGCAAATCAGCCCCAGCATTTT. Its translation is CASSPLYPDRDRANQPQHF.

CDR3 region: CASSERGPSYEQYF. CDR3 nucleotide sequence: TGTGCCAGCAGTGAGCGGGGACCCTCCTACGAGCAGTACTTC. The rearrangement links TRBV2 to TRBJ2-5; D is perhaps TRBD2 (6 bases). The J call is uncertain, as TRBJ2-7 better fits the DNA end. This CDR3 comprises 14 residues. CDR1 is SNHLY, CDR2 FYNNEI, per germline.

The chain has TRBV7-9 and TRBJ2-5; TRBD1 is a possible D gene (5 bases). This CDR3 has 18 amino acids. Germline loops: CDR1 SEHNR, CDR2 FQNEAQ (reference sequence). V gave up 0 bases and J gave up 1 base, with 18 bases separating them. The CDR3 sequence is CASSLALVRWGFQETQYF. The CDR3 DNA follows: TGTGCCAGCAGCTTAGCACTGGTACGATGGGGCTTCCAAGAGACCCAGTACTTC.

The chain couples TRBV18 to TRBJ2-7; 11 bases are a match to TRBD1. Germline CDR1 KGHSH, CDR2 LQKENI. The CDR3 loop spans 15 amino acids. Trimming took 5 bases from V and 4 from J; bases not matched to a gene: 7. DNA for the CDR3: TGTGCCAGCTCATTGCTCCGGGACAGGGGGTACGAGCAGTACTTC. This translates into CASSLLRDRGYEQYF.

The chain combines TRBV6-5 with TRBJ1-2; 9 nucleotides match TRBD1. Germline CDR1 MNHEY, CDR2 SVGAGI. Trimming took 6 bases from V and 7 from J; bases not matched to a gene: 3. This CDR3 contains 12 residues. Here the CDR3 reads CASRDRGAGYTF. In DNA, the CDR3 is TGTGCCAGCAGGGACAGGGGCGCTGGCTACACCTTC.

Only a few counts were recorded for this clone. The V and J genes are TRBV7-2 and TRBJ2-5; D is unclear. The CDR3 is 13 amino acids. V shed 5 bases and J shed 4 bases, with 11 bases lying between them. Germline assignment: CDR1 SGHTA and CDR2 FQGNSA. DNA for the CDR3: TGTGCCAGCAGCCCGATGGGCAGAGAGACCCAGTACTTC. Residues: CASSPMGRETQYF. The whole variable domain, remainder taken from reference TRBV7-2 and TRBJ2-5, is GAGVSQSPSNKVTEKGKDVELRCDPISGHTALYWYRQSLGQGLEFLIYFQGNSAPDKSGLPSDRFSAERTGGSVSTLTIQRTQQEDSAVYLCASSPMGRETQYFGPGTRLLVL.

The chain uses TRBV19 and TRBJ2-5; D might be TRBD2 (7 bases). There are 13 residues in the CDR3. In germline, CDR1 is LNHDA, CDR2 SQIVND (reference sequence). Trimming left V 8 bases short and J 7 bases short, with 17 bases between. CDR3 bases: TGTGCCAGTTCGATGGGGGGGGCGGGGACCCAGTACTTC. Amino acid sequence: CASSMGGAGTQYF.

The chain uses TRBV5-6 and TRBJ2-3; D unclear. Germline CDR1 reads SGHDT; CDR2 reads YYEEEE. The CDR3 has 14 residues. V gave up 2 bases and J gave up 2 bases, with 9 bases separating them. This CDR3 reads CASSLVKLTDTQYF. The CDR3 region has the DNA TGTGCCAGCAGCTTAGTCAAACTCACAGATACGCAGTATTTT.

The chain's CDR3 is CASSLYLRAAGTAHNSPLHF. The CDR3 nucleotides are TGTGCCAGCAGTCTTTACCTAAGAGCGGCCGGGACAGCCCATAATTCACCCCTCCACTTT. The rearrangement joins TRBV21-1 to TRBJ1-6; the D call in the table, TRBD1, was not verified against the DNA. TRBV21-1 is reported as a pseudogene. CDR3 length equals 20 residues.

This clone was recorded only once. This CDR3 is also generated by other DNA sequences in the sample. The V call is TRBV7-2, the J call TRBJ2-2; weak D call: TRBD2 (6 bases). This CDR3 is built from 14 residues. Trimming stripped 9 bases from V and 7 bases from J, with 18 bases between. Germline V gene data show CDR1 as SGHTA and CDR2 as FQGNSA. The CDR3: CASSQLASHGELFF. Here the CDR3 DNA reads TGTGCCAGTAGCCAACTAGCTAGCCACGGGGAGCTGTTTTTT.

This clone appeared a few times. The gene calls are TRBV10-2 and TRBJ2-7, with D tentatively TRBD2 (6 bases). CDR3 length equals 12 residues. V dropped 3 bases and J dropped 6 bases, with 9 bases sitting between them. CDR1 and CDR2 from the germline V gene are WSHSY and SAAADI. For the CDR3, the DNA is TGCGCCAGCAGTGACAGCGGGTCCGAGCAGTACTTC. This gives the protein CASSDSGSEQYF.

A few counts support this clone. V gene TRBV27 combines with J gene TRBJ1-1, with TRBD1 as a possible D gene (5 bases). The V end was cut by 2 bases, the J end by 0 bases, with 13 bases between. The germline gives CDR1 MNHEY, CDR2 SMNVEV (reference sequence). The CDR3 is 16 amino acids. The CDR3, as DNA: TGTGCCAGCAGTTTACAGGGCTCCAGTTTGAACACTGAAGCTTTCTTT. It encodes CASSLQGSSLNTEAFF.

A note on this clone: This specimen includes other DNA sequences encoding the same CDR3. This sequence joins TRBV10-1 and TRBJ2-1, with 13 bases aligning to TRBD2. The CDR3 is 16 amino acids. The J segment lost 5 bases and the V segment lost 3 bases, leaving 4 bases of the junction unmatched. Germline-derived CDR1 and CDR2 are WNHNN and SYGVQD (reference sequence). CDR3 coding DNA: TGCGCCAGCAGTGACCCCGGACTAGCGGGGGACAATGAGCAGTTCTTC. This translates into CASSDPGLAGDNEQFF.

This clone was counted only a few times. This sequence joins TRBV4-3 and TRBJ2-7, with TRBD1 matching over 8 bases. This CDR3 has 12 residues. V lost 1 base and J lost 11; bases outside the gene matches: 4. Germline assignment: CDR1 LGHNA and CDR2 YSLEER. CDR3 nucleotide sequence: TGCGCCAGCAGCCAAGGACAGGGGATAGAGTACTTC. This gives the protein CASSQGQGIEYF.

This clone showed up just a few times. This chain uses TRBV13 with TRBJ1-6, with 8 bases that match TRBD1. The ends lost 5 bases at V and 5 bases at J; junction bases unmatched: 2. The CDR3 is 14 residues long. Germline lookup yields CDR1 PRHDT and CDR2 FYEKMQ (reference sequence). The CDR3 spells CASSRQGNNSPLHF. The CDR3, as DNA: TGTGCCAGCAGCCGACAGGGGAATAATTCACCCCTCCACTTT.

V usage is TRBV13 and J usage is TRBJ2-5; D unclear. The V and J ends lost 8 bases and 5 bases respectively, with 24 bases between them. The germline V gene encodes CDR1 PRHDT and CDR2 FYEKMQ (reference sequence). The CDR3 loop spans 16 amino acids. The CDR3 region has the DNA TGTGCCAGCGGTCGTTATACAAACCAGATGCTGGAGACCCAGTACTTC. It is translated as CASGRYTNQMLETQYF. The complete variable domain, with remaining parts taken from reference TRBV13 and TRBJ2-5, reads AAGVIQSPRHLIKEKRETATLKCYPIPRHDTVYWYQQGPGQDPQFLISFYEKMQSDKGSIPDRFSAQQFSDYHSELNMSSLELGDSALYFCASGRYTNQMLETQYFGPGTRLLVL.

This chain connects TRBV7-6 to TRBJ2-2; 9 bases map to TRBD1. Germline-derived CDR1 and CDR2 are SGHVS and FNYEAQ. This CDR3 is 17 amino acids long. V shed 0 bases and J 4 bases; nucleotides not matched to a gene: 6. CDR3 nucleotides: TGTGCCAGCAGCTTAGCCCCCGGGACAGGGATCACCGGGGAGCTGTTTTTT. Residues: CASSLAPGTGITGELFF. The full variable domain, in which reference TRBV7-6 and TRBJ2-2 provide the parts outside the CDR3, is GAGVSQSPRYKVTKRGQDVALRCDPISGHVSLYWYRQALGQGPEFLTYFNYEAQQDKSGLPNDRFSAERPEGSISTLTIQRTEQRDSAMYRCASSLAPGTGITGELFFGEGSRLTVL.

The chain employs TRBV23-1 and TRBJ1-5, with 11 bases aligning to TRBD1. TRBV23-1 is identified as an open reading frame with a role that is uncertain. The CDR3 covers 17 residues. Germline trimming cut 6 bases from V and 5 bases from J; bases unmatched to any gene: 12. The CDR3 sequence is CASSQNQGQGEDQPQHF. The CDR3 nucleotides are TGCGCCAGCAGCCAAAACCAGGGACAGGGGGAGGATCAGCCCCAGCATTTT.

This clone was counted once. The chain recombines TRBV14 with TRBJ2-3, with 7 nucleotides matching TRBD1. The CDR3 is 17 residues long. Losses at the gene ends were 4 bases for V and 2 bases for J; bases not matched to a gene: 12. Germline V gives CDR1 SGHDN, CDR2 FVKESK. CDR3 protein: CASSPDRVGWATDTQYF. The CDR3, as DNA: TGTGCCAGCAGCCCCGACAGGGTAGGTTGGGCCACAGATACGCAGTATTTT.

The chain is built from TRBV6-5 and TRBJ2-1, with a tentative D call TRBD2 (6 bases). Deletions cut 5 bases from V and 7 bases from J, with 18 bases between. Per germline, CDR1 MNHEY and CDR2 SVGAGI. The CDR3 consists of 15 residues. The CDR3 nucleotides read TGTGCCAGCAGTGCTTGGCGGGATCTCCGGAATGAGCAGTTCTTC. Translation gives CASSAWRDLRNEQFF.

The chain carries TRBV6-5 and TRBJ1-5; possible D gene TRBD1, 6 bases. The CDR3 is made up of 13 amino acids. Germline V lookup: CDR1 MNHEY, CDR2 SVGAGI. Deletions cut 6 bases from V and 3 bases from J, with 9 bases between. The CDR3 DNA reads TGTGCCAGCAGCGACAGGTTCAATCAGCCCCAGCATTTT. Protein product: CASSDRFNQPQHF.

This clone was counted once. The rearrangement uses TRBV2 and TRBJ2-7, with 11 positions matching TRBD2. There are 15 residues in the CDR3. The V gene end was trimmed by 8 bases and the J gene end by 0 bases; junction bases not matched to a gene: 6. CDR1 is SNHLY, CDR2 FYNNEI, per germline. In DNA, the CDR3 is TGTGCCAGCCTCAGACTAGCGGGGACCTCCTACGAGCAGTACTTC. Translation: CASLRLAGTSYEQYF.